This is a list of T cell receptor beta chains from one sample in a study of shared clonotypes between healthy human individuals. Assay used: immunoSEQ multiplex PCR; TCRdb lists only in-frame clones, some missing. The top ten hold around 13% of the sample, which has 530,000 or so clones, approximately 79% seen once. Material: PBMCs. Receptors originate from a woman between 40 and 50 years old in good health. Some clones in this sample may be carry-over from other donors' samples. Each CDR3 is given without its conserved first and last residue.

13,-,TRBV5-1,ASSLSGSTNYEQY
8,TRBJ2-7,TRBV29-1,SVGSYEQY
13,TRBJ2-1,TRBV27,ASSLRGSSYNEQF
13,TRBJ2-3,TRBV6-5,ASSYSGRSTDTQY
9,TRBJ2-3,TRBV28,ASRGRDTQY
13,TRBJ2-1,TRBV2,ASSEGYPRESEQF
11,TRBJ1-5,TRBV9,ASSGGSNQPQH
14,TRBJ2-7,TRBV7-2,ASSLEAPAGAYEQY
14,TRBJ2-1,TRBV15,ATSRDRAGAYNEQF
14,TRBJ2-3,TRBV2,ASTTTSGRATDTQY
13,TRBJ2-3,TRBV18,ASSPLLASTDTQY
11,TRBJ1-1,TRBV29-1,SVAGQSNTEAF
14,TRBJ1-3,TRBV6-6,ASSWGTRASGNTIY
12,TRBJ2-1,TRBV5-1,ASSSNTVTDEQF
13,TRBJ1-1,TRBV15,ATSRDRGGNTEAF
13,TRBJ2-1,TRBV7-3,ASSLLAGGPQEQF
11,TRBJ1-5,TRBV4-3,ASSQDWHQPQH
12,TRBJ2-3,TRBV19,ASSPRGLADTQY
12,TRBJ2-1,TRBV10-3,AISESTGSNEQF
15,TRBJ2-1,TRBV5-1,ASSFKGQGGSYNEQF
11,TRBJ1-1,TRBV5-1,ASSPQENTEAF
13,TRBJ2-1,TRBV6-1,ASSDAGAIYNEQF
14,TRBJ1-3,TRBV7-8,ASRGGGGGSGNTIY